This T cell receptor beta chain was captured by sequencing in a study of breast tumors, draining lymph nodes, adjacent tissues. Findings and limits, study-wide: Tumor and nontumor repertoires were significantly more similar in luminal-like than in basal-like breast cancer.

A single record per CDR3 protein comes from TCRdb applying MiXCR to the multiplex PCR reads. In the table there are around 170,000 distinct CDR3 sequences, approximately 30% of which are singletons. This clonotype has ten or more counts. Its antigen is not identified. Samples came from axillary lymph nodes draining the breast cancer. This CDR3 comprises 10 residues. V lost 5 bases, J lost 2 bases, and 2 bases lay in between. Germline V CDR1 and CDR2: DFQATT, SNEGSKA (reference sequence). This TCR derives from a female donor with breast cancer. Some clones in this sample may be carry-over from other donors' samples. This chain links TRBV20-1 with TRBJ2-3; D is uncertain. The source material was axillary lymph node tissue. CDR3 region: CSAFTDTQYF. The CDR3 DNA reads as TGCAGTGCTTTCACAGATACGCAGTATTTT.